This T cell receptor beta chain was retrieved from a study of chemoradiotherapy in HPV16-positive cancers. The germline V gene has CDR1 SEHNR and CDR2 FQNEAQ (reference sequence). This CDR3 comprises 17 residues. V was cut by 4 bases and J by 6 bases, with 23 bases left in between. Libraries were prepared by immunoSEQ multiplex PCR; TCRdb keeps only in-frame clonotypes and omits some of them. This repertoire shows about 14,000 clones, around nine tenths found once; its top ten account for around 4%. Over chemoradiotherapy, repertoires were sampled more than once. As to this clone: Its antigen is as yet unknown.

Notes on the study in general: During treatment, candidate HPV-specific clones and E7-related motifs expanded in tumor. HPV-responsive T-cell expansion during chemoradiotherapy was linked to improved recurrence-free survival in HPV16-positive patients.

This rearrangement joins TRBV7-9 to TRBJ2-3; a weak D match, TRBD2 (6 bases). The source is a human donor with HPV-associated anogenital cancer. The input for sequencing was tumor tissue, taken from a patient who underwent chemoradiotherapy. The CDR3 bases are TGTGCCAGCAGCTCACAGTTGGGGGGATCGCAGTGGGATACGCAGTATTTT. It specifies CASSSQLGGSQWDTQYF.